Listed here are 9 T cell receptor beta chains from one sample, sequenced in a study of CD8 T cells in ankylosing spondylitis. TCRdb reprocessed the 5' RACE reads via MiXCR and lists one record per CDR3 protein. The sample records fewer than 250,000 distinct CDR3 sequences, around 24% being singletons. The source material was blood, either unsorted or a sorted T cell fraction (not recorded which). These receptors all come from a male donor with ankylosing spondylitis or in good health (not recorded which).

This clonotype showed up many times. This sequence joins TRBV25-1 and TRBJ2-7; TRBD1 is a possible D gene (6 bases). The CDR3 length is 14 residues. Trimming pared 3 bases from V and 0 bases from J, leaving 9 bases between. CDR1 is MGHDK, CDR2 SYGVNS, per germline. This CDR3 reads CASSDRQDSYEQYF. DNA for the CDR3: TGTGCCAGCAGTGATAGACAGGACTCCTACGAGCAGTACTTC.

The CDR3: CSASAGNEAFF. The CDR3 DNA reads TGCAGTGCTAGCGCGGGGAATGAAGCTTTCTTT. The chain couples TRBV20-1 to TRBJ1-1; D is uncertain. V was pared by 3 bases and J by 7 bases, with 9 bases between. The CDR3 extends over 11 amino acids. Germline V gives CDR1 DFQATT, CDR2 SNEGSKA (reference sequence).

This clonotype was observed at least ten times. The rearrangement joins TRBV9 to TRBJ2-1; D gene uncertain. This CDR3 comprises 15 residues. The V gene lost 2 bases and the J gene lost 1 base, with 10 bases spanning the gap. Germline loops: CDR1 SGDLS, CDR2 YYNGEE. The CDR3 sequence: CASSVHPGSYNEQFF. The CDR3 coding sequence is TGTGCCAGCAGCGTTCATCCTGGTTCCTACAATGAGCAGTTCTTC.

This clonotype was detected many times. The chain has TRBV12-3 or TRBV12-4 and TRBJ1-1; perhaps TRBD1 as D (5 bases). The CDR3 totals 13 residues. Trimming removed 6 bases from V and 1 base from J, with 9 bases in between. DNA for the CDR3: TGTGCCAGCAGCGCGACAGAGAACACTGAAGCTTTCTTT. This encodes CASSATENTEAFF.

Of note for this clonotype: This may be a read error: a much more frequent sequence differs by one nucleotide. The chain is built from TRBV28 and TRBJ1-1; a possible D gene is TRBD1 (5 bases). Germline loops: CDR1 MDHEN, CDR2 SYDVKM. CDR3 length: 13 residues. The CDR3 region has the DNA TGTGCCGGCAGGGAACAGGTGAACACTGAAGCTTTCTTT. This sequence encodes CAGREQVNTEAFF.

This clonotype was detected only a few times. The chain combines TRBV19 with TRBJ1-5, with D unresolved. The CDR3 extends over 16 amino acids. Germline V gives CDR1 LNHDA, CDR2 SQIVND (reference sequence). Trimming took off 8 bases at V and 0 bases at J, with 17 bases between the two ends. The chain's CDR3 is CASGRQARISNQPQHF. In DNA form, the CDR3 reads TGTGCCAGTGGTCGGCAGGCGAGGATTAGCAATCAGCCCCAGCATTTT.

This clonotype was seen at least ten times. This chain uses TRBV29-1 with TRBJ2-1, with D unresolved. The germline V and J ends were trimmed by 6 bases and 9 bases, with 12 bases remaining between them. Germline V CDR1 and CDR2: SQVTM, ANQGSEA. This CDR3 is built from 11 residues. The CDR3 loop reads CSVWGISEQFF. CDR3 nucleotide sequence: TGCAGCGTCTGGGGAATAAGTGAGCAGTTCTTC.

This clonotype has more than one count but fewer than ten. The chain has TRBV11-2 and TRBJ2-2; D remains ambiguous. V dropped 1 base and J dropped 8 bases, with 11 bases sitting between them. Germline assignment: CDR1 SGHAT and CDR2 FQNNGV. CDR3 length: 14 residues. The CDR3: CASSLVTVGGELFF. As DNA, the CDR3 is TGTGCCAGCAGCTTAGTAACAGTGGGTGGGGAGCTGTTTTTT.

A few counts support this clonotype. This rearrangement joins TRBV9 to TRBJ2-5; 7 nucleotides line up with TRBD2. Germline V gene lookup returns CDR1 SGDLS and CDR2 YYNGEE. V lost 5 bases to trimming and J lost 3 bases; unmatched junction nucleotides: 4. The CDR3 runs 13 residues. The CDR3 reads CASSPGLEETQYF. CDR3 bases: TGTGCCAGCAGTCCCGGACTAGAAGAGACCCAGTACTTC.